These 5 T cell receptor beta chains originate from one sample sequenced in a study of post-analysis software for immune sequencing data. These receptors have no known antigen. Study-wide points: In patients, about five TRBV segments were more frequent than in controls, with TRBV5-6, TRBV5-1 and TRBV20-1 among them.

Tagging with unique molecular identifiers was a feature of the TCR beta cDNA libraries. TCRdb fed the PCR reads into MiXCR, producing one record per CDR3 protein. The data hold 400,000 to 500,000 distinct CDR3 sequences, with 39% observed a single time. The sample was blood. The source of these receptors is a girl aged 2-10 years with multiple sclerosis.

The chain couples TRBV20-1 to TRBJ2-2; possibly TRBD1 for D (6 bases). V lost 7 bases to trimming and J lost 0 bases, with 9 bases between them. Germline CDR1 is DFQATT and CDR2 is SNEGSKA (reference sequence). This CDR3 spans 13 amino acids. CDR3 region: CSGQAPNTGELFF. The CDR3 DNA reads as TGCAGTGGACAGGCTCCGAACACCGGGGAGCTGTTTTTT.

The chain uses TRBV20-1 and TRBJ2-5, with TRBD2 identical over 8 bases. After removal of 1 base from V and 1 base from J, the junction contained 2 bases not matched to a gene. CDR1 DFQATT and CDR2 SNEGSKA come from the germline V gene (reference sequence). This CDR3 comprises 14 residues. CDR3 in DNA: TGCAGTGCTAGAGCGGGAGGGCTCCAAGAGACCCAGTACTTC. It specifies CSARAGGLQETQYF.

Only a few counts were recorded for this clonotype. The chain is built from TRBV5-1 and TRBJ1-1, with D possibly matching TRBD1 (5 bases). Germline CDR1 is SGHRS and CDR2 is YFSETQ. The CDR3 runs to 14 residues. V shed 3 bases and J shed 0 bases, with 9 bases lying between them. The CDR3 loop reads CASSSGTLNTEAFF. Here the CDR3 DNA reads TGCGCCAGCAGCTCCGGGACGTTGAACACTGAAGCTTTCTTT. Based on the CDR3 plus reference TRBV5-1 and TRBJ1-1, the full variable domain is KAGVTQTPRYLIKTRGQQVTLSCSPISGHRSVSWYQQTPGQGLQFLFEYFSETQRNKGNFPGRFSGRQFSNSRSEMNVSTLELGDSALYLCASSSGTLNTEAFFGQGTRLTVV.

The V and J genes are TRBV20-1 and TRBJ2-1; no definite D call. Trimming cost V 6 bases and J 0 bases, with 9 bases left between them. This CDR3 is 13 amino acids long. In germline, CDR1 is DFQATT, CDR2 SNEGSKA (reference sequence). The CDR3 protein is CSASQRSYNEQFF. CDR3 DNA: TGCAGTGCCTCCCAGCGCTCCTACAATGAGCAGTTCTTC.

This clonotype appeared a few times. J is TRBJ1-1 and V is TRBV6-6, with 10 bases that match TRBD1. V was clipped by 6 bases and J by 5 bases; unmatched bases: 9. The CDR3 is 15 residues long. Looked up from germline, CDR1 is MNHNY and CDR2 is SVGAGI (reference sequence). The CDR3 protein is CASRPRQGARTEAFF. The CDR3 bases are TGTGCCAGCAGACCTCGACAGGGGGCGCGGACTGAAGCTTTCTTT.